Given below is one T cell receptor beta chain in context. TCRdb keeps only in-frame clones here, not all; method: immunoSEQ multiplex PCR. The sample consists of roughly 62,000 clones, under 85% of them appearing once. These data are taken from a study of blood T cell repertoires in COVID-19. The CDR3 sequence is 15 residues long. The V and J ends lost 6 bases and 1 base, in that order; junction bases with no gene match: 5. Germline V gene lookup returns CDR1 MNHNY and CDR2 SVGAGI (reference sequence). This TCR came from a woman of 80 years or more with active or convalescent COVID-19. Sequenced input: peripheral blood. This rearrangement joins TRBV6-6 to TRBJ1-1; 10 nucleotides align to TRBD1. Written as DNA, the CDR3 is TGTGCCAGCAGGGGTCGGGACAGGGGGAACACTGAAGCTTTCTTT. Its translation is CASRGRDRGNTEAFF.